One sample yielded the 12 T cell receptor beta chains listed below, sequenced in a study of blood T cell repertoires in COVID-19. Assay: immunoSEQ multiplex PCR; the TCRdb copy retains only in-frame clones and omits some. The sample includes some 300,000 clones, approximately 86% of them seen just once. Source material: PBMCs or T cells enriched from blood (not recorded which). The origin of the receptors is a woman aged 25-40 years who had recovered from COVID-19.

DNA of the CDR3: TGTGCCAGCAGCGTATTCGGGGGACAAGAGACCCAGTACTTC. Its translation: CASSVFGGQETQYF. The chain carries TRBV9 and TRBJ2-5, with a tentative D call TRBD2 (6 bases). The length of the CDR3 is 14 residues. Germline V CDR1 and CDR2: SGDLS, YYNGEE. Trimming shortened V by 1 base and J by 2 bases, and 9 bases separated the two germline ends.

The V call is TRBV5-4, the J call TRBJ2-3; D possibly corresponds to TRBD1 (7 bases). CDR1 SGHNT and CDR2 YYREEE come from the germline V gene (reference sequence). The germline V and J ends were trimmed by 4 bases and 3 bases, with 18 bases remaining between them. The CDR3 consists of 16 residues. In nucleotides, the CDR3 is TGTGCCAGCAGCCCATCCAGGGGGGCAGGGACAGATACGCAGTATTTT. Its translation: CASSPSRGAGTDTQYF.

This clone was detected once. The chain joins TRBV15 to TRBJ2-2; 11 bases line up with TRBD2. This CDR3 spans 16 amino acids. CDR1 is LNHNV and CDR2 is YYDKDF in the germline V gene (reference sequence). V was clipped by 0 bases and J by 3 bases; unmatched bases: 0. CDR3 residues: CATSREGLADTGELFF. CDR3 DNA sequence: TGTGCCACCAGCAGAGAGGGACTAGCGGACACCGGGGAGCTGTTTTTT.

The chain links TRBV19 to TRBJ2-1, with 10 bases identical to TRBD2. CDR1 is LNHDA and CDR2 is SQIVND in the germline V gene (reference sequence). V lost 9 bases to trimming and J lost 11 bases; unmatched junction nucleotides: 16. The CDR3 contains 15 residues. The CDR3 nucleotides are TGTGCCAGCAAACAGCGGGAGGGCTTGGTAGGTCAGCAGTTCTTC. It is translated as CASKQREGLVGQQFF.

In its sample, this clone was seen once. This chain joins TRBV3-1 (or the pseudogene TRBV3-2) and TRBJ2-3; 9 bases agree with TRBD2. V gave up 0 bases and J gave up 5 bases; unmatched junction bases: 3. Germline V CDR1 and CDR2: LGHDT, YNNKEL (reference sequence). The CDR3 loop spans 15 amino acids. Here the CDR3 DNA reads TGTGCCAGCAGCCAAGATTCTAGCGGGGAAGATACGCAGTATTTT. This translates into CASSQDSSGEDTQYF.

This chain joins TRBV28 and TRBJ2-2; D ambiguous. The CDR3 is made up of 14 amino acids. The V gene's germline CDR1 is MDHEN and CDR2 SYDVKM. Trimming shortened V by 2 bases and J by 3 bases, and 7 bases separated the two germline ends. The CDR3 DNA is TGTGCCAGCAGTTTAACAGCCCACACCGGGGAGCTGTTTTTT. Protein: CASSLTAHTGELFF.

This chain joins TRBV10-3 and TRBJ1-4, with D possibly TRBD1 on 6 matching bases. V was clipped by 0 bases and J by 8 bases, with 19 bases between them. This CDR3 has 17 amino acids. The germline V gene has CDR1 ENHRY and CDR2 SYGVKD. The CDR3 region has the DNA TGTGCCATCAGTGAGTCGGGCAAACAGGGTTCTGGGGAAAAACTGTTTTTT. Protein: CAISESGKQGSGEKLFF.

J is TRBJ2-1 and V is TRBV5-1, with 8 nucleotides matching TRBD2. The CDR3 totals 15 residues. CDR1 is SGHRS, CDR2 YFSETQ, per germline. With 4 bases clipped from V and 3 bases from J, the junction kept 6 bases outside the gene matches. The CDR3 nucleotides are TGCGCCAGCAGCCCGGCGGGGGGAATCTACAATGAGCAGTTCTTC. This gives the protein CASSPAGGIYNEQFF. Based on the CDR3 plus reference TRBV5-1 and TRBJ2-1, the full variable domain is KAGVTQTPRYLIKTRGQQVTLSCSPISGHRSVSWYQQTPGQGLQFLFEYFSETQRNKGNFPGRFSGRQFSNSRSEMNVSTLELGDSALYLCASSPAGGIYNEQFFGPGTRLTVL.

This clone was picked up a small number of times. This rearrangement joins TRBV27 to TRBJ1-1; 7 nucleotides line up with TRBD1. The CDR3 has 15 residues. J gave up 3 bases and V 5 bases, and 9 bases lay outside the gene matches. CDR1 is MNHEY and CDR2 is SMNVEV in the germline V gene (reference sequence). CDR3 sequence reads: CASSPDRALDTEAFF. The CDR3 coding sequence is TGTGCCAGCAGTCCCGACAGGGCCCTTGACACTGAAGCTTTCTTT.

The CDR3 spells CASSREQGAEGYGYTF. CDR3 bases: TGCGCCAGCAGCCGAGAACAGGGGGCAGAAGGATATGGCTACACCTTC. V and J are TRBV5-1 and TRBJ1-2, with 9 positions matching TRBD1. Germline values: CDR1 SGHRS, CDR2 YFSETQ. V gave up 4 bases and J gave up 5 bases; unmatched junction bases: 12. The CDR3 is made up of 16 amino acids.

The chain uses TRBV7-2 and TRBJ1-2, with D possibly TRBD1 on 5 matching bases. Germline lookup yields CDR1 SGHTA and CDR2 FQGNSA. The length of the CDR3 is 17 residues. V dropped 5 bases and J dropped 0 bases, with 19 bases sitting between them. CDR3 amino acids: CASSELIDSSTNYGYTF. The CDR3 DNA sequence: TGTGCCAGCAGCGAGTTGATCGACAGCTCTACTAACTATGGCTACACCTTC.

The genes are TRBV4-3 and TRBJ1-2, with D possibly TRBD1 on 5 matching bases. V lost 1 base to trimming and J lost 4 bases, with 13 bases between them. Per the germline V gene, CDR1 is LGHNA and CDR2 is YSLEER. CDR3 length: 15 amino acids. The CDR3: CASSQGHPGGYGYTF. CDR3 coding DNA: TGCGCCAGCAGCCAAGGGCACCCCGGGGGCTATGGCTACACCTTC.